The entry below describes one T cell receptor beta chain. Its specificity is unknown. One junction end disagrees with the germline gene, perhaps due to a read error. The sample originates from a study of T cells and Merkel cell carcinoma outcomes. Study findings and constraints: In Merkel cell carcinoma, repertoire and T-cell density reportedly predicted outcomes.

TCRdb's copy holds only in-frame clones and misses some; the assay was immunoSEQ multiplex PCR. The sample has some 15,000 clones; about 87% are singletons. This CDR3 is 14 amino acids long. Germline CDR1 reads SGHDT; CDR2 reads YYEEEE. The material sequenced was tumor tissue from Merkel cell carcinoma. V and J are TRBV5-6 and TRBJ2-7; D gene uncertain. The receptor was derived from a human donor with Merkel cell carcinoma. CDR3 nucleotide sequence: TGTGCCAGCAACTTGTTAAGGGTCCCCTACGAGCAGTACTTC. It yields the protein CASNLLRVPYEQYF.